The 28 T cell receptor beta chains below come from one sample, sequenced in a study of shared clonotypes between healthy human individuals. Cells designated naive CD8 were CD45RO-negative and were positively selected for CCR7, with terminally differentiated effector memory CD45RA+ cells excluded. TCRdb's table, derived via immunoSEQ multiplex PCR, lists solely in-frame clones and lacks some. The table lists more than 500,000 clones, 95% of them singletons. Sequencing was done on a sample of naive CD8+ T cells sorted from blood. These receptors came from a woman aged 25 to 45 in good health.

Regarding this clone: The junction shows a germline mismatch at one end, possibly a read error. The chain carries TRBV4-2 and TRBJ1-5; 10 bases fit TRBD1. CDR3 size: 18 residues. Germline CDR1 LGHNA, CDR2 YNFKEQ. CDR3 loop: CASSQAYPGQGFNRPQHF. The DNA of the CDR3 is TGTGCCAGCAGCCAAGCCTACCCGGGACAGGGGTTCAATCGGCCCCAGCATTTT.

The V and J genes are TRBV6-1 and TRBJ1-2, with D uncertain. The CDR3 totals 15 residues. V shed 1 base and J shed 3 bases, with 12 bases lying between them. Germline lookup yields CDR1 MNHNS and CDR2 SASEGT. CDR3 region: CASSEVGWVHYGYTF. In DNA form, the CDR3 reads TGTGCCAGCAGTGAAGTTGGGTGGGTTCACTATGGCTACACCTTC.

The rearrangement joins TRBV7-9 to TRBJ2-5; unclear D gene. The CDR3 is made up of 14 amino acids. Germline values: CDR1 SEHNR, CDR2 FQNEAQ (reference sequence). V lost 4 bases and J lost 4, with 13 bases in between. The chain's CDR3 is CASSSHTILETQYF. CDR3 DNA sequence: TGTGCCAGCAGCTCCCACACTATTCTAGAGACCCAGTACTTC.

In regard to this clone: Other DNA variants within this sample encode the same CDR3. The chain is built from TRBV27 and TRBJ2-7, with D hard to call. This CDR3 is 14 amino acids long. Germline CDR1 and CDR2: MNHEY and SMNVEV (reference sequence). The V end lost 2 bases, the J end lost 2 bases, and 10 bases lay between the germline ends. The DNA for the CDR3 is TGTGCCAGCAGTTTACTGGCAGGAGCCTACGAGCAGTACTTC. It codes for CASSLLAGAYEQYF.

The V and J genes are TRBV19 and TRBJ2-7, with D perhaps matching TRBD2 (5 bases). The CDR3 length is 14 residues. Germline values: CDR1 LNHDA, CDR2 SQIVND (reference sequence). V shed 3 bases and J shed 1 base, with 10 bases lying between them. The CDR3 is CASSIGLASYEQYF. The DNA of the CDR3 is TGTGCCAGTAGTATCGGGCTAGCATCCTACGAGCAGTACTTC.

The J gene is TRBJ2-5, the V gene TRBV5-3; 7 bases fit TRBD2. TRBV5-3 carries the ORF label, with uncertain function. The J segment lost 5 bases and the V segment lost 1 base, leaving 17 bases of the junction unmatched. This CDR3 comprises 18 residues. CDR3 in DNA: TGTGCCAGAAGCTTGCGGGGGGTTCGTCACGGAGAATACGAGACCCAGTACTTC. Translation gives CARSLRGVRHGEYETQYF.

This chain uses TRBV7-6 with TRBJ2-5; 11 positions agree with TRBD2. Germline V gene sequence: CDR1 SGHVS, CDR2 FNYEAQ. The CDR3 has 17 amino acids. V lost 5 bases, J lost 1 base, and 9 bases stayed unmatched. The CDR3 is CASSRAGLAVTQETQYF. The CDR3 coding sequence is TGTGCCAGCAGCCGCGCGGGACTAGCGGTGACCCAAGAGACCCAGTACTTC.

The genes are TRBV5-1 and TRBJ2-3, with 8 bases fitting TRBD2. V gave up 0 bases and J gave up 2 bases; unmatched junction bases: 5. The CDR3 runs to 16 residues. CDR1 and CDR2 from the germline V gene are SGHRS and YFSETQ. The CDR3 nucleotides read TGCGCCAGCAGCTTGGAAACTAGCGGCTACACAGATACGCAGTATTTT. Its protein product is CASSLETSGYTDTQYF.

V usage is TRBV6-1 and J usage is TRBJ1-5, with 9 bases fitting TRBD1. The germline CDR1 and CDR2 sequences are MNHNS and SASEGT. The V gene end was trimmed by 8 bases and the J gene end by 5 bases; junction bases not matched to a gene: 4. CDR3 length: 13 amino acids. The CDR3 loop is CASGDRVHQPQHF. Written as DNA, the CDR3 is TGTGCCAGCGGGGACAGGGTCCATCAGCCCCAGCATTTT.

The rearrangement links TRBV27 to TRBJ2-7; no reliable D call. From germline, CDR1 is MNHEY and CDR2 SMNVEV (reference sequence). The CDR3 has 15 amino acids. V was cut by 4 bases and J by 2 bases, with 15 bases left in between. DNA of the CDR3: TGTGCCAGCAGTTCAGTTCGAAAAGCTACCTACGAGCAGTACTTC. Protein product: CASSSVRKATYEQYF.

On this clone: Other DNA sequences in the sample encode the same CDR3. This chain uses TRBV27 with TRBJ2-7, with a weak D call TRBD2 (6 bases). Trimming took off 3 bases at V and 7 bases at J, with 7 bases between the two ends. Germline V gene sequence: CDR1 MNHEY, CDR2 SMNVEV (reference sequence). The CDR3 runs 11 residues. For the CDR3, the DNA is TGTGCCAGCAGTTTGGGGGGAGAGCAGTACTTC. This gives the protein CASSLGGEQYF.

The rearrangement links TRBV9 to TRBJ2-7, with 10 bases fitting TRBD2. Germline trimming cut 3 bases from V and 2 bases from J; bases unmatched to any gene: 8. The CDR3 extends over 16 amino acids. Per the germline V gene, CDR1 is SGDLS and CDR2 is YYNGEE. The CDR3 here is CASSGRSGRAPYEQYF. The CDR3 bases are TGTGCCAGCAGCGGGAGGAGCGGGAGGGCCCCCTACGAGCAGTACTTC.

The chain links TRBV11-2 to TRBJ2-7; 8 positions match TRBD2. The germline V gene encodes CDR1 SGHAT and CDR2 FQNNGV. The CDR3 is 15 amino acids. J gave up 0 bases and V 5 bases, and 6 bases lay outside the gene matches. This chain's CDR3 is CASSPSGRSSYEQYF. CDR3 DNA: TGTGCCAGCAGCCCTAGCGGGCGGTCCTCCTACGAGCAGTACTTC.

This clone was detected only once. This chain links TRBV7-7 with TRBJ2-5; D ambiguous. Between the trimmed V and J ends, which lost 6 bases and 0 bases, there was a span of 5 bases. The CDR3 is made up of 12 amino acids. CDR1 and CDR2 (germline): SSHAT, FNYEAQ (reference sequence). The CDR3 is CASRGHQETQYF. CDR3 DNA sequence: TGTGCCAGCAGAGGACACCAAGAGACCCAGTACTTC.

The genes are TRBV5-8 and TRBJ2-7; unclear D gene. Trimming removed 4 bases from V and 0 bases from J, with 5 bases in between. The CDR3 contains 12 residues. CDR1 is SGHTS, CDR2 YDEGEE, per germline. Written as DNA, the CDR3 is TGTGCCAGCAGCGGCAGCTCCTACGAGCAGTACTTC. Amino acids: CASSGSSYEQYF.

The chain is built from TRBV11-2 and TRBJ1-1, with D hard to call. Looked up from germline, CDR1 is SGHAT and CDR2 is FQNNGV. CDR3 length: 17 residues. V lost 3 bases and J lost 6, with 23 bases in between. In nucleotides, the CDR3 is TGTGCCAGCAGCTTCCCGACGGAGGGAGGCTACACTTCTGAAGCTTTCTTT. Translated, it gives CASSFPTEGGYTSEAFF.

This chain connects TRBV7-3 to TRBJ2-1; 8 bases are shared with TRBD2. The CDR3 consists of 15 residues. Germline lookup yields CDR1 SGHTA and CDR2 FQGTGA. V shed 6 bases, J shed 4 bases, and the junction held 8 bases outside the gene matches. CDR3 in DNA: TGTGCCAGCAGATTAGGACCTAGCGGGTACAATGAGCAGTTCTTC. Its protein is CASRLGPSGYNEQFF. The variable domain in full, with the rest retrieved from reference TRBV7-3 and TRBJ2-1, is GAGVSQTPSNKVTEKGKYVELRCDPISGHTALYWYRQSLGQGPEFLIYFQGTGAADDSGLPNDRFFAVRPEGSVSTLKIQRTERGDSAVYLCASRLGPSGYNEQFFGPGTRLTVL.

The rearrangement links TRBV25-1 to TRBJ1-2; no clear D. Trimming removed 1 base from V and 0 bases from J, with 9 bases in between. Germline V gene sequence: CDR1 MGHDK, CDR2 SYGVNS. This CDR3 spans 15 amino acids. CDR3 protein: CASSEWEGTNYGYTF. The CDR3 DNA reads as TGTGCCAGCAGTGAATGGGAGGGAACTAACTATGGCTACACCTTC.

The chain couples TRBV27 to TRBJ2-1; 10 bases match TRBD2. The J segment lost 8 bases and the V segment lost 2 bases, leaving 12 bases of the junction unmatched. The CDR3 contains 17 residues. Germline V gene data show CDR1 as MNHEY and CDR2 as SMNVEV (reference sequence). CDR3 sequence: CASSLNPSGSFFDEQFF. In nucleotides, the CDR3 is TGTGCCAGCAGTTTAAATCCTAGCGGGAGCTTTTTCGATGAGCAGTTCTTC.

This clone was seen only once. The chain combines TRBV13 with TRBJ2-3; D not resolved. V dropped 2 bases and J dropped 0 bases, with 9 bases sitting between them. The CDR3 is 15 residues long. From germline, CDR1 is PRHDT and CDR2 FYEKMQ (reference sequence). CDR3 amino acids: CASSLSPGSTDTQYF. DNA of the CDR3: TGTGCCAGCAGCTTAAGTCCCGGGAGCACAGATACGCAGTATTTT.

The chain uses TRBV5-3 and TRBJ1-1; perhaps TRBD1 as D (5 bases). TRBV5-3 is an ORF, with its function uncertain. The CDR3 consists of 12 residues. CDR3 residues: CARDGGGTEAFF. CDR3 nucleotide sequence: TGTGCACGCGATGGGGGTGGCACTGAAGCTTTCTTT.

V usage is TRBV10-2 and J usage is TRBJ2-5; the match to TRBD2 covers 12 bases. The V and J ends lost 4 bases and 2 bases, in that order; junction bases with no gene match: 5. Germline V gene lookup returns CDR1 WSHSY and CDR2 SAAADI. This CDR3 is built from 16 residues. The DNA for the CDR3 is TGCGCCAGCAGTGTTCCGCTAGCGGGAGGGCAAGAGACCCAGTACTTC. Translating gives CASSVPLAGGQETQYF.

This clone has only one observation. The rearrangement joins TRBV9 to TRBJ2-7; TRBD2 aligns across 12 bases. This CDR3 contains 15 residues. CDR1 and CDR2 from the germline V gene are SGDLS and YYNGEE. V shed 3 bases, J shed 2 bases, and the junction held 3 bases outside the gene matches. CDR3 in amino acids: CASSATSGGAYEQYF. The CDR3 DNA reads as TGTGCCAGCAGCGCGACTAGCGGGGGAGCCTACGAGCAGTACTTC.

The chain joins TRBV20-1 to TRBJ2-1; D uncertain. The CDR3 is 11 residues long. V lost 6 bases and J lost 6, with 9 bases in between. Germline CDR1 and CDR2: DFQATT and SNEGSKA (reference sequence). CDR3 in DNA: TGCAGTGCGCCGCAACCCAATGAGCAGTTCTTC. The encoded protein is CSAPQPNEQFF.

This chain connects TRBV27 to TRBJ2-6; 8 bases agree with TRBD2. This CDR3 is 18 amino acids long. Germline-derived CDR1 and CDR2 are MNHEY and SMNVEV (reference sequence). V dropped 0 bases and J dropped 0; count of bases not matched to a gene: 4. The chain's CDR3 is CASSLSSGVYSGANVLTF. The CDR3 region has the DNA TGTGCCAGCAGTTTATCTAGCGGGGTCTACTCTGGGGCCAACGTCCTGACTTTC.

In nucleotides, the CDR3 is TGCAGCGTTGCGGGAGCGAGAATCACAGATACGCAGTATTTT. Translated, it gives CSVAGARITDTQYF. The chain has TRBV29-1 and TRBJ2-3; the D gene is possibly TRBD2 (6 bases). V shed 4 bases and J shed 2 bases, with 13 bases lying between them. The CDR3 spans 14 residues. Looked up from germline, CDR1 is SQVTM and CDR2 is ANQGSEA.

CDR3 in amino acids: CASSHKGYGYTF. In DNA, the CDR3 is TGTGCCAGCAGCCATAAGGGCTATGGCTACACCTTC. This rearrangement joins TRBV7-9 to TRBJ1-2; D is uncertain. V was shortened by 5 bases and J by 4 bases, with 8 bases between the two germline ends. This CDR3 region has 12 residues. Per the germline V gene, CDR1 is SEHNR and CDR2 is FQNEAQ (reference sequence).

The J gene is TRBJ1-2, the V gene TRBV6-5, with a possible D match to TRBD1 (6 bases). This CDR3 region has 14 residues. Germline CDR1 and CDR2: MNHEY and SVGAGI. V was clipped by 5 bases and J by 6 bases, with 16 bases between them. The chain's CDR3 is CASSPLRGANGYTF. In DNA form, the CDR3 reads TGTGCCAGCAGTCCCCTCCGGGGGGCGAATGGCTACACCTTC.